This T cell receptor beta chain was profiled in a study of read filtering for tumor transcriptome and immune sequencing. Turning to the study itself: R-ISS stage counts were 8 for I, roughly 15 for II, six or seven for III.

The library was built from around 0.4 ug RNA with molecular barcoded adaptors for alpha/delta and beta/gamma chains. A single record per CDR3 protein comes from TCRdb applying MiXCR to the reads. Altogether under 80,000 distinct CDR3 sequences are present, roughly 19% being singletons, with the ten largest covering roughly 13%. Of note for this clonotype: What it binds is unknown.

Study observations and caveats: Dropping single-read clonotypes raised IR-seq and RNA-seq shared-clonotype correlation.

Sequencing used a population of CD138-negative cells sorted from bone marrow. This clonotype was obtained from a donor aged 40 or older with multiple myeloma.

The CDR3 protein is CASSPSGTGDYNEQFF. In DNA, the CDR3 is TGTGCCAGCAGCCCATCAGGGACAGGAGATTACAATGAGCAGTTCTTC. The V call is TRBV3-1, the J call TRBJ2-1; 8 bases line up with TRBD1. Losses at the gene ends were 4 bases for V and 4 bases for J; bases not matched to a gene: 9. The CDR3 spans 16 residues. Germline-derived CDR1 and CDR2 are LGHDT and YNNKEL (reference sequence).